The 19 T cell receptor beta chains given below trace back to one sample, sequenced in a study of preoperative IRX-2 immunotherapy in early breast cancer. As for treatment: preoperative locoregional IRX-2 cytokine immunotherapy. The protocol was immunoSEQ multiplex PCR, while the TCRdb copy is restricted to in-frame clones and leaves out a portion. Of over 25,000 clones listed, roughly 80% are singletons. The sample in question was lymph node tissue, obtained from a patient treated with IRX-2 immunotherapy. Every receptor here comes from a human donor with breast cancer.

This chain uses TRBV6-8 with TRBJ1-4, with 8 bases aligning to TRBD1. The CDR3 covers 17 residues. Germline trimming cut 6 bases from V and 3 bases from J; bases unmatched to any gene: 12. CDR1 and CDR2 (germline): MNHGY, SAAAGT. The chain's CDR3 is CASRLMGQGASNEKLFF. For the CDR3, the DNA is TGTGCCAGCAGGCTCATGGGGCAGGGGGCGTCTAATGAAAAACTGTTTTTT.

The chain combines TRBV5-1 with TRBJ1-3, with D hard to call. CDR1 and CDR2 from the germline V gene are SGHRS and YFSETQ. The V gene lost 0 bases and the J gene lost 0 bases, with 10 bases spanning the gap. CDR3 size: 16 residues. CDR3 nucleotide sequence: TGCGCCAGCAGCTTGGTTCCAGCCTTCTCTGGAAACACCATATATTTT. It specifies CASSLVPAFSGNTIYF.

CDR3 coding DNA: TGTGCCAGCACCCCGCGCCACACCGGGGAGCTGTTTTTT. This encodes CASTPRHTGELFF. The genes are TRBV6-8 and TRBJ2-2; D unclear. Trimming left V 7 bases short and J 3 bases short, with 9 bases between. There are 13 residues in the CDR3. Germline CDR1 is MNHGY and CDR2 is SAAAGT.

This clone occurred once. The rearrangement joins TRBV28 to TRBJ2-7; D is unclear. V lost 5 bases to trimming and J lost 7 bases, with 18 bases between them. The CDR3 contains 14 residues. Per the germline V gene, CDR1 is MDHEN and CDR2 is SYDVKM. CDR3 sequence reads: CASSIIDGVSEQYF. The CDR3 coding sequence is TGTGCCAGCAGTATTATCGATGGAGTGAGTGAGCAGTACTTC. The full variable domain, rest sourced from reference TRBV28 and TRBJ2-7, is DVKVTQSSRYLVKRTGEKVFLECVQDMDHENMFWYRQDPGLGLRLIYFSYDVKMKEKGDIPEGYSVSREKKERFSLILESASTNQTSMYLCASSIIDGVSEQYFGPGTRLTVT.

This chain uses TRBV6-8 with TRBJ2-7; 9 nucleotides align to TRBD1. V lost 5 bases and J lost 1; bases outside the gene matches: 6. Per the germline V gene, CDR1 is MNHGY and CDR2 is SAAAGT. The CDR3 spans 15 residues. The CDR3 is CASSGQGTGSYEQYF. As DNA, the CDR3 is TGTGCCAGCAGTGGCCAGGGGACAGGGTCCTACGAGCAGTACTTC.

The V gene is TRBV30, the J gene TRBJ1-3, with D possibly being TRBD1 (5 bases). V was cut by 3 bases and J by 5 bases, with 11 bases left in between. The V gene's germline CDR1 is GTSNPN and CDR2 SVGIG (reference sequence). The CDR3 is 13 amino acids. CDR3 sequence: CAWSRDQRNTIYF. In DNA, the CDR3 is TGTGCCTGGAGCAGGGACCAAAGAAACACCATATATTTT. The full variable domain, its missing parts supplied by reference TRBV30 and TRBJ1-3, is SQTIHQWPATLVQPVGSPLSLECTVEGTSNPNLYWYRQAAGRGLQLLFYSVGIGQISSEVPQNLSASRPQDRQFILSSKKLLLSDSGFYLCAWSRDQRNTIYFGEGSWLTVV.

This chain's CDR3 is CASSLEATEAFF. In nucleotides, the CDR3 is TGTGCCAGCAGTTTAGAAGCAACTGAAGCTTTCTTT. The chain carries TRBV6-8 and TRBJ1-1; no firm D call. The CDR3 has 12 residues. Per the germline V gene, CDR1 is MNHGY and CDR2 is SAAAGT. V shed 4 bases and J shed 5 bases, with 8 bases lying between them.

DNA of the CDR3: TGTGCTAGTGGTTTGACAGGGGTAGAGACCCAGTACTTC. It encodes CASGLTGVETQYF. The chain joins TRBV12-5 to TRBJ2-5; 7 nucleotides line up with TRBD1. The CDR3 has 13 residues. Germline CDR1 reads LGHNT; CDR2 reads FRNRAP. The V and J ends lost 2 bases and 4 bases, in that order; junction bases with no gene match: 1.

V usage is TRBV18 and J usage is TRBJ2-1; 8 bases agree with TRBD2. V shed 8 bases, J shed 2 bases, and the junction held 5 bases outside the gene matches. Per germline, CDR1 KGHSH and CDR2 LQKENI. The CDR3 loop spans 14 amino acids. CDR3 sequence (DNA): TGTGCCAGCACACTAGCGGCCACCTACAATGAGCAGTTCTTC. Its translation: CASTLAATYNEQFF. The full variable domain, rest sourced from reference TRBV18 and TRBJ2-1, is NAGVMQNPRHLVRRRGQEARLRCSPMKGHSHVYWYRQLPEEGLKFMVYLQKENIIDESGMPKERFSAEFPKEGPSILRIQQVVRGDSAAYFCASTLAATYNEQFFGPGTRLTVL.

The chain couples TRBV6-8 to TRBJ2-2; the D gene could be TRBD1 or TRBD2 (5 bases each). Germline V gene lookup returns CDR1 MNHGY and CDR2 SAAAGT. The ends were cut back, 6 bases at V and 1 base at J, with 15 bases in the middle. The length of the CDR3 is 16 residues. The CDR3 DNA reads TGTGCCAGCAGGGACTGGGGCCCCTTGAACACCGGGGAGCTGTTTTTT. The encoded protein is CASRDWGPLNTGELFF.

The rearrangement joins TRBV19 to TRBJ2-3; D perhaps matches TRBD2 (7 bases). Germline V CDR1 and CDR2: LNHDA, SQIVND (reference sequence). The CDR3 spans 21 residues. Deletions cut 7 bases from V and 0 bases from J, with 32 bases between. DNA for the CDR3: TGTGCCAGTATCCGGGGGCTAGTACATAATACTAGCGTAATAAGCACAGATACGCAGTATTTT. Its translation: CASIRGLVHNTSVISTDTQYF.

The V call is TRBV4-1, the J call TRBJ2-1; no reliable D call. The CDR3 sequence is 16 residues long. With 4 bases removed from V and 5 bases from J, the gap between germline ends came to 18 bases. Germline V CDR1 and CDR2: MGHRA, YSYEKL. Here the CDR3 DNA reads TGCGCCAGCAGCCGCCTGGGATTGTCCATTGACAATGAGCAGTTCTTC. This encodes CASSRLGLSIDNEQFF.

This chain connects TRBV23-1 to TRBJ1-6, with 7 nucleotides matching TRBD1. TRBV23-1 is given ORF status, its function remaining uncertain. The CDR3 is 13 amino acids. V was pared by 6 bases and J by 7 bases, with 3 bases of the junction left unmatched. CDR3 sequence (DNA): TGCGCCAGCAGCGACAGGGAAAATTCACCCCTCCACTTT. Translated, it gives CASSDRENSPLHF.

The chain couples TRBV19 to TRBJ2-1; 9 bases are shared with TRBD2. CDR3 size: 16 residues. Looked up from germline, CDR1 is LNHDA and CDR2 is SQIVND (reference sequence). Losses at the gene ends were 0 bases for V and 4 bases for J; bases not matched to a gene: 4. The CDR3 protein is CASSIEVAGDYNEQFF. The CDR3 bases are TGTGCCAGTAGTATAGAGGTAGCGGGGGATTACAATGAGCAGTTCTTC.

V is TRBV5-1 and J is TRBJ2-5, with 10 positions matching TRBD1. With V trimmed by 2 bases and J by 3 bases, 4 bases remained unmatched. The CDR3 spans 15 residues. Per the germline V gene, CDR1 is SGHRS and CDR2 is YFSETQ. This CDR3 is CASSLRTGGEETQYF. The DNA for the CDR3 is TGCGCCAGCAGCTTAAGGACAGGGGGTGAAGAGACCCAGTACTTC.

The chain is built from TRBV18 and TRBJ2-3, with D perhaps matching TRBD2 (6 bases). V was shortened by 0 bases and J by 0 bases, with 10 bases between the two germline ends. The CDR3 loop spans 16 amino acids. Germline-derived CDR1 and CDR2 are KGHSH and LQKENI. Here the CDR3 DNA reads TGTGCCAGCTCACCACCGTGTAGCGGTAGCACAGATACGCAGTATTTT. Encoded protein: CASSPPCSGSTDTQYF.

The rearrangement links TRBV7-6 to TRBJ2-1; D call uncertain. Trimming stripped 6 bases from V and 5 bases from J, with 17 bases between. CDR3 length: 15 residues. Germline lookup yields CDR1 SGHVS and CDR2 FNYEAQ. The CDR3: CASSTPGYGNNEQFF. In DNA, the CDR3 is TGTGCCAGCAGTACCCCGGGCTACGGAAACAATGAGCAGTTCTTC.

This clone appeared a few times. The chain is built from TRBV6-8 and TRBJ2-7, with D tentatively TRBD2 (6 bases). The CDR3 runs 14 residues. The V and J ends lost 6 bases and 0 bases respectively, with 12 bases between them. Per the germline V gene, CDR1 is MNHGY and CDR2 is SAAAGT. The CDR3 DNA is TGTGCCAGCAGCCCTTCGGGACTCTCCTACGAGCAGTACTTC. It yields the protein CASSPSGLSYEQYF.

The chain has TRBV19 and TRBJ2-3, with TRBD2 matching over 10 bases. The CDR3 loop spans 17 amino acids. Germline lookup yields CDR1 LNHDA and CDR2 SQIVND (reference sequence). The trim removed 2 bases at V and 2 bases at J, leaving 7 bases unmatched. The CDR3 DNA follows: TGTGCCAGTAGTATAACTAGCGGGGAACCTTACACAGATACGCAGTATTTT. Encoded protein: CASSITSGEPYTDTQYF.